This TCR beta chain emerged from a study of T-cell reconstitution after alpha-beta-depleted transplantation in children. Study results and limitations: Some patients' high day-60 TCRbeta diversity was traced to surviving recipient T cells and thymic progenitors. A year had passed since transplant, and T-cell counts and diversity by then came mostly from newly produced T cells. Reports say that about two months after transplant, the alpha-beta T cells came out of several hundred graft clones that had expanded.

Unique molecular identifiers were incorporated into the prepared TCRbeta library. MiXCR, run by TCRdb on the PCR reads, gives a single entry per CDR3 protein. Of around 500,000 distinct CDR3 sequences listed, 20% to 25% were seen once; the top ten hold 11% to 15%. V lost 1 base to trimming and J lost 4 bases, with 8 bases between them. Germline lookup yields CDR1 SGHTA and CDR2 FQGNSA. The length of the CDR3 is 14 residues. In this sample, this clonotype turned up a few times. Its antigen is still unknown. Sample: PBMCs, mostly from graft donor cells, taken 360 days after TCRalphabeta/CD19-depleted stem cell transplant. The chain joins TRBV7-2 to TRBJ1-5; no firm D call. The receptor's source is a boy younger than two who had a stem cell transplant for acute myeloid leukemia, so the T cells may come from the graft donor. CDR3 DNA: TGTGCCAGCAGCTTAGAGGCCAATAATCAGCCCCAGCATTTT. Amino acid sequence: CASSLEANNQPQHF.